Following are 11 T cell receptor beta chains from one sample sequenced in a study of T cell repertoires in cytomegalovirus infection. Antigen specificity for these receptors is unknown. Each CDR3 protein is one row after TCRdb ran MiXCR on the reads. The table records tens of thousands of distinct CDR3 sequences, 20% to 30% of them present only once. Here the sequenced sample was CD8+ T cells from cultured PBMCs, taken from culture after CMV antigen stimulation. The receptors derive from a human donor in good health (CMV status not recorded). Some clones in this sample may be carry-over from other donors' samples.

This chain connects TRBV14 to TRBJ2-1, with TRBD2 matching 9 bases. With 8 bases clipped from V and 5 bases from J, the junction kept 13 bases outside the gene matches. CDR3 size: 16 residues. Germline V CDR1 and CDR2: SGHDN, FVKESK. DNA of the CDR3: TGTGCCAGCGGCGTTAGCGGGGGAGGGCCGGACAATGAGCAGTTCTTC. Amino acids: CASGVSGGGPDNEQFF.

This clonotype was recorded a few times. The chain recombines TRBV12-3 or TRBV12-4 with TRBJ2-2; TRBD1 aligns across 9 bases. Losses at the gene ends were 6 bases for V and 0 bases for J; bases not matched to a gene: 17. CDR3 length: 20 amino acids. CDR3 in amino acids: CASSDPPAGQGKPNTGELFF. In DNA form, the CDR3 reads TGTGCCAGCAGCGATCCCCCGGCAGGACAGGGGAAGCCGAACACCGGGGAGCTGTTTTTT.

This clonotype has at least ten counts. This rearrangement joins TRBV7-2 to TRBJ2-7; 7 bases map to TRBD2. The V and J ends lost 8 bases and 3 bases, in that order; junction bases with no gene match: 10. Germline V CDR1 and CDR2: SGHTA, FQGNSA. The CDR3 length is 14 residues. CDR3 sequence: CASVNPRTSYEQYF. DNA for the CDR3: TGTGCCAGCGTAAACCCCAGGACTAGCTACGAGCAGTACTTC.

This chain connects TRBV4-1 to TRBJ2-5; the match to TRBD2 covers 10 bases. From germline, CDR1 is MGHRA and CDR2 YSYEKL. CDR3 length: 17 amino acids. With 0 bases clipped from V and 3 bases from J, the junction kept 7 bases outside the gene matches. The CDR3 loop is CASSQDKLAGEKETQYF. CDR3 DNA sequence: TGCGCCAGCAGCCAAGATAAGCTAGCGGGGGAGAAAGAGACCCAGTACTTC.

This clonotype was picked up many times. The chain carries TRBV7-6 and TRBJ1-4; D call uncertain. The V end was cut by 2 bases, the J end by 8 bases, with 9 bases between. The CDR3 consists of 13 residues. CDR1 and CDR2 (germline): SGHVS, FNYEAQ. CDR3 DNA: TGTGCCAGCAGCTTAATCGGGAGCGAAAAACTGTTTTTT. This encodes CASSLIGSEKLFF.

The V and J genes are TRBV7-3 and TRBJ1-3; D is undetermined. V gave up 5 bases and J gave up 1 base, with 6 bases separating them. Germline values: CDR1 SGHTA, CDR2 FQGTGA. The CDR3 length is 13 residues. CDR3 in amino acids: CASSPRSGNTIYF. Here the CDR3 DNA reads TGTGCCAGCAGCCCTCGTTCTGGAAACACCATATATTTT.

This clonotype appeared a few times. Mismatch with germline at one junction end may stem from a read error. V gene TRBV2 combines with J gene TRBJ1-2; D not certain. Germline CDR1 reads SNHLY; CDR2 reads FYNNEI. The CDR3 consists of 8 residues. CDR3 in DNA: TGTGCCAGCAGTGGGCAGCACTTC. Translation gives CASSGQHF.

The CDR3 is CASSPEGVSNQPQHF. The CDR3 DNA reads TGTGCCAGCAGCCCAGAAGGGGTTAGTAATCAGCCCCAGCATTTT. The J gene is TRBJ1-5, the V gene TRBV9, with D perhaps matching TRBD1 (5 bases). Germline CDR1 SGDLS, CDR2 YYNGEE. The ends were cut back, 4 bases at V and 4 bases at J, with 15 bases in the middle. This CDR3 region has 15 residues.

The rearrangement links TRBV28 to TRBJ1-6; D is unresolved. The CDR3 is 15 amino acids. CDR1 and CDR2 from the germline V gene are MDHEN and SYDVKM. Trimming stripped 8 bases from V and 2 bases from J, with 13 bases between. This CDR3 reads CASRGGQTYNSPLHF. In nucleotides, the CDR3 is TGTGCCAGCCGCGGAGGGCAGACCTATAATTCACCCCTCCACTTT.

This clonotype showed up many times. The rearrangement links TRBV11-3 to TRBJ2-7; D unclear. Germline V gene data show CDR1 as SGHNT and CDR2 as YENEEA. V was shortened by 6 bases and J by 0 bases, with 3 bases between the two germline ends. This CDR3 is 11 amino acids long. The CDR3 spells CASSHSYEQYF. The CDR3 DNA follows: TGTGCCAGCAGTCACTCCTACGAGCAGTACTTC.

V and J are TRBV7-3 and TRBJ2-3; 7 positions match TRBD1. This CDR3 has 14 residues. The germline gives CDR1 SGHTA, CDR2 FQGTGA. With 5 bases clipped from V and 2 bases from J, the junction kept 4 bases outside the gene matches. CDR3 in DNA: TGTGCCAGCAGCGAGACAGGGTTCACAGATACGCAGTATTTT. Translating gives CASSETGFTDTQYF.